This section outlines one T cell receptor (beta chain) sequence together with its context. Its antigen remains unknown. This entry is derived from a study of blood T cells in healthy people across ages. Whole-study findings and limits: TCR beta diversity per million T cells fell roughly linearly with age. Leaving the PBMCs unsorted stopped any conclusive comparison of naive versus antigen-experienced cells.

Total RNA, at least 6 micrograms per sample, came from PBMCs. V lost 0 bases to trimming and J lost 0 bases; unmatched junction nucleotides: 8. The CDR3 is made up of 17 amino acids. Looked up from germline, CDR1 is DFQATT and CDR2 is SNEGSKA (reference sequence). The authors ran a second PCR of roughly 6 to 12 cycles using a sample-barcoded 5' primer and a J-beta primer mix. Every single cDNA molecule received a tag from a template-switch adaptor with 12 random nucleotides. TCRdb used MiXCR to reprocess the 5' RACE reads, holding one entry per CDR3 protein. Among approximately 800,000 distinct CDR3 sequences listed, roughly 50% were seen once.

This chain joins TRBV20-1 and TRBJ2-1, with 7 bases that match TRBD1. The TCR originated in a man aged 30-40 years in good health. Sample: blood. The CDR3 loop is CSARDLRGQSSYNEQFF. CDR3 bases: TGCAGTGCTAGAGATTTAAGGGGGCAGAGCTCCTACAATGAGCAGTTCTTC.